The 25 T cell receptor beta chains reported below all come from one sample, sequenced in a study of blood T cell repertoires in COVID-19 (dated by TCRdb to the early 2020s). The library relied on the immunoSEQ multiplex PCR assay. TCRdb took this table from immuneACCESS and kept in-frame rearrangements with V and J called. Such tables lack part of the clones; where checked against another copy, unresolved V genes explain under half of the gap, and the rest is unexplained. The sample includes some 290,000 clones, with around 87% observed a single time. Around 0.97% of the sample goes to the ten largest clones. Sample: peripheral blood. The receptor source for this set is a woman in her forties with COVID-19, enrolled during active disease.

The chain is built from TRBV18 and TRBJ2-1, with TRBD2 matching over 11 bases. The CDR3 spans 13 residues. The V gene end was trimmed by 3 bases and the J gene end by 11 bases; junction bases not matched to a gene: 3. Per germline, CDR1 KGHSH and CDR2 LQKENI. This CDR3 is CASSPGTSGQQFF. CDR3 in DNA: TGTGCCAGCTCACCCGGGACTAGCGGACAGCAGTTCTTC. The whole variable domain, remainder taken from reference TRBV18 and TRBJ2-1, is NAGVMQNPRHLVRRRGQEARLRCSPMKGHSHVYWYRQLPEEGLKFMVYLQKENIIDESGMPKERFSAEFPKEGPSILRIQQVVRGDSAAYFCASSPGTSGQQFFGPGTRLTVL.

The rearrangement uses TRBV20-1 and TRBJ1-5; TRBD1 is a possible D gene (6 bases). There are 15 residues in the CDR3. Germline V CDR1 and CDR2: DFQATT, SNEGSKA (reference sequence). Between the trimmed V and J ends, which lost 3 bases and 2 bases, there was a span of 14 bases. The CDR3 reads CSASQGKGGNQPQHF. CDR3 sequence (DNA): TGCAGTGCTAGTCAGGGGAAGGGGGGCAATCAGCCCCAGCATTTT.

The chain has TRBV5-1 and TRBJ1-1, with a tentative D call TRBD1 (6 bases). Germline V gene sequence: CDR1 SGHRS, CDR2 YFSETQ. Trimming left V 4 bases short and J 3 bases short, with 16 bases between. CDR3 size: 15 residues. CDR3 loop: CASSPGHRVHTEAFF. CDR3 sequence (DNA): TGCGCCAGCAGCCCCGGCCACAGGGTTCACACTGAAGCTTTCTTT.

This sequence joins TRBV10-3 and TRBJ1-5; D gene uncertain. The V gene's germline CDR1 is ENHRY and CDR2 SYGVKD. The CDR3 is 12 amino acids. The V end lost 3 bases, the J end lost 6 bases, and 6 bases lay between the germline ends. The CDR3 DNA reads TGTGCCATCAGTGATGGCGGTCAGCCCCAGCATTTT. Protein product: CAISDGGQPQHF.

The chain is built from TRBV28 and TRBJ1-5, with 9 positions matching TRBD1. J lost 5 bases, V lost 6 bases, and 8 bases had no gene match. Germline V gives CDR1 MDHEN, CDR2 SYDVKM. The CDR3 contains 15 residues. Here the CDR3 DNA reads TGTGCCAGCAGCTCCGGGACAGGGTCACATCAGCCCCAGCATTTT. Its translation: CASSSGTGSHQPQHF.

J is TRBJ2-7 and V is TRBV3-1 (or the pseudogene TRBV3-2), with TRBD1 identical over 7 bases. V was pared by 4 bases and J by 2 bases, with 5 bases of the junction left unmatched. There are 14 residues in the CDR3. In germline, CDR1 is LGHDT, CDR2 YNNKEL (reference sequence). CDR3 amino acids: CASSRGTEAYEQYF. The CDR3 nucleotides are TGTGCCAGCAGCCGAGGGACAGAAGCCTACGAGCAGTACTTC.

The chain is built from TRBV7-2 and TRBJ1-2; no definite D call. The germline V and J ends were trimmed by 8 bases and 0 bases, with 10 bases remaining between them. The CDR3 length is 13 residues. CDR1 and CDR2 from the germline V gene are SGHTA and FQGNSA. CDR3 region: CASRVNANYGYTF. In nucleotides, the CDR3 is TGTGCCAGCCGGGTAAACGCTAACTATGGCTACACCTTC. The full variable domain, in which reference TRBV7-2 and TRBJ1-2 provide the parts outside the CDR3, is GAGVSQSPSNKVTEKGKDVELRCDPISGHTALYWYRQSLGQGLEFLIYFQGNSAPDKSGLPSDRFSAERTGGSVSTLTIQRTQQEDSAVYLCASRVNANYGYTFGSGTRLTVV.

The chain has TRBV9 and TRBJ1-2; TRBD1 is a possible D gene (5 bases). Trimming took 4 bases from V and 4 from J, leaving 20 bases between them. This CDR3 spans 16 amino acids. The germline V gene has CDR1 SGDLS and CDR2 YYNGEE. In nucleotides, the CDR3 is TGTGCCAGCAGCCCCTCATGGACACGGAAATTCTATGGCTACACCTTC. Translation gives CASSPSWTRKFYGYTF. Together with reference TRBV9 and TRBJ1-2, the CDR3 gives the full variable domain: DSGVTQTPKHLITATGQRVTLRCSPRSGDLSVYWYQQSLDQGLQFLIQYYNGEERAKGNILERFSAQQFPDLHSELNLSSLELGDSALYFCASSPSWTRKFYGYTFGSGTRLTVV.

Remarks on this clone: The identical CDR3 is also encoded by other nucleotide sequences in the sample. The chain recombines TRBV6-1 with TRBJ1-1; D remains unclear. Trimming removed 2 bases at V and 0 bases at J, with 7 bases between. The CDR3 is 14 amino acids. Per the germline V gene, CDR1 is MNHNS and CDR2 is SASEGT. In nucleotides, the CDR3 is TGTGCCAGCAGTGAACGGGGAATGAACACTGAAGCTTTCTTT. Protein sequence: CASSERGMNTEAFF.

The rearrangement joins TRBV2 to TRBJ1-3; 10 bases map to TRBD1. The CDR3 sequence is 16 residues long. Germline trimming cut 4 bases from V and 4 bases from J; bases unmatched to any gene: 7. In germline, CDR1 is SNHLY, CDR2 FYNNEI. The CDR3 DNA follows: TGTGCCAGCAGTGCGAGACAGGGGGCGACAGGAAACACCATATATTTT. Translating it yields CASSARQGATGNTIYF.

V gene TRBV11-2 combines with J gene TRBJ2-3, with TRBD1 matching over 10 bases. The CDR3 covers 14 residues. In germline, CDR1 is SGHAT, CDR2 FQNNGV. The V gene end was trimmed by 5 bases and the J gene end by 3 bases; junction bases not matched to a gene: 2. CDR3 nucleotide sequence: TGTGCCAGCAGCCAGGACAGGGGGACAGATACGCAGTATTTT. Amino acid sequence: CASSQDRGTDTQYF.

The chain recombines TRBV6-2 or TRBV6-3 with TRBJ2-7, with D perhaps TRBD1 (7 bases). V was clipped by 2 bases and J by 5 bases, with 19 bases between them. The CDR3 is 16 residues long. CDR1 is MNHEY, CDR2 SVGEGT, per germline. CDR3 residues: CASSYPAGQLPDEQYF. Written as DNA, the CDR3 is TGTGCCAGCAGTTACCCCGCGGGACAGCTCCCGGACGAGCAGTACTTC.

The rearrangement joins TRBV28 to TRBJ2-7; 8 bases match TRBD2. CDR1 and CDR2 (germline): MDHEN, SYDVKM. The CDR3 length is 17 residues. J was trimmed by 5 bases and V by 1 base; bases with no gene match: 13. The CDR3 DNA reads TGTGCCAGCAGTTTATTTTTTAAGCGCGGGGGGTCCCACGAGCAGTACTTC. Translated, it gives CASSLFFKRGGSHEQYF.

The chain links TRBV12-3 or TRBV12-4 to TRBJ2-7, with 7 bases identical to TRBD1. Unmatched junction bases numbered 2, after V lost 3 bases and J lost 3 bases. This CDR3 contains 13 residues. CDR3 sequence (DNA): TGTGCCAGCAGTTTGGCAGGGGGCTACGAGCAGTACTTC. Translated, it gives CASSLAGGYEQYF.

The chain is built from TRBV28 and TRBJ2-1; 8 bases line up with TRBD2. The CDR3 sequence is 14 residues long. Germline assignment: CDR1 MDHEN and CDR2 SYDVKM. After removal of 4 bases from V and 10 bases from J, the junction contained 9 bases not matched to a gene. CDR3 amino acids: CASSSFSGSAEQFF. CDR3 bases: TGTGCCAGCAGTTCCTTCAGCGGGAGCGCCGAGCAGTTCTTC.

A few counts support this clone. The V call is TRBV7-2, the J call TRBJ1-1; no clear D gene. CDR1 is SGHTA, CDR2 FQGNSA, per germline. Between the trimmed V and J ends, which lost 0 bases and 1 base, there was a span of 18 bases. The CDR3 loop spans 18 amino acids. This chain's CDR3 is CASSLASTAWRRNTEAFF. CDR3 DNA sequence: TGTGCCAGCAGCTTAGCGAGCACCGCCTGGAGGAGGAACACTGAAGCTTTCTTT.

The chain combines TRBV30 with TRBJ1-1; D is unresolved. Between the trimmed V and J ends, which lost 2 bases and 0 bases, there was a span of 7 bases. This CDR3 has 13 amino acids. Germline CDR1 and CDR2: GTSNPN and SVGIG (reference sequence). This CDR3 is CAWSLTMNTEAFF. In DNA form, the CDR3 reads TGTGCCTGGAGTTTGACTATGAACACTGAAGCTTTCTTT.

The V gene is TRBV7-3, the J gene TRBJ2-2, with D unclear. There are 13 residues in the CDR3. The V gene's germline CDR1 is SGHTA and CDR2 FQGTGA. Trimming pared 5 bases from V and 7 bases from J, leaving 11 bases between. The CDR3 is CASSPTTLGELFF. For the CDR3, the DNA is TGTGCCAGCAGCCCGACGACTCTCGGGGAGCTGTTTTTT.

This clone was observed once. The gene calls are TRBV6-5 and TRBJ2-4; 8 bases agree with TRBD1. CDR3 length: 14 residues. The junction had 10 bases not matched to a gene; V was cut back by 6 bases and J by 9 bases. Per germline, CDR1 MNHEY and CDR2 SVGAGI. The CDR3 DNA reads TGTGCCAGCAGACTCGGGACAGGTCGAGGCATTCAGTACTTC. Its translation is CASRLGTGRGIQYF.

The chain uses TRBV6-1 and TRBJ1-5; 12 bases are a match to TRBD1. After removal of 3 bases from V and 2 bases from J, the junction contained 5 bases not matched to a gene. The germline gives CDR1 MNHNS, CDR2 SASEGT. The CDR3 loop spans 17 amino acids. The CDR3 DNA sequence: TGTGCCAGCAGTGAGAGGGACAGGGGGCATGGCAATCAGCCCCAGCATTTT. It translates to CASSERDRGHGNQPQHF.

This chain joins TRBV5-1 and TRBJ1-6; D ambiguous. V was pared by 0 bases and J by 5 bases, with 9 bases between. Per germline, CDR1 SGHRS and CDR2 YFSETQ. This CDR3 spans 15 amino acids. The CDR3 region has the DNA TGCGCCAGCAGCTTGGCCCTAACAGATAATTCACCCCTCCACTTT. Its protein product is CASSLALTDNSPLHF. Looking up the rest from reference TRBV5-1 and TRBJ1-6 gives the full variable domain: KAGVTQTPRYLIKTRGQQVTLSCSPISGHRSVSWYQQTPGQGLQFLFEYFSETQRNKGNFPGRFSGRQFSNSRSEMNVSTLELGDSALYLCASSLALTDNSPLHFGNGTRLTVT.

This clone was recorded a few times. The chain uses TRBV18 and TRBJ1-1; TRBD1 is a possible D gene (5 bases). Germline-derived CDR1 and CDR2 are KGHSH and LQKENI. This CDR3 is 12 amino acids long. V was shortened by 4 bases and J by 11 bases, with 14 bases between the two germline ends. Here the CDR3 DNA reads TGTGCCAGCTCACTCCCAGGGCGGGAGGCTTTCTTT. Amino acids: CASSLPGREAFF.

Note on this clone: One junction end does not reproduce the germline sequence, and a read error may be involved. V gene TRBV7-7 combines with J gene TRBJ2-3; 7 bases fit TRBD1. Germline V lookup: CDR1 SSHAT, CDR2 FNYEAQ (reference sequence). The CDR3 is made up of 15 amino acids. In DNA form, the CDR3 reads TGTGCTAGCAGCACCACGACAGGGCCTGGAGATACGCAGTATTTT. This gives the protein CASSTTTGPGDTQYF.

This clone was seen more than once but under ten times. The rearrangement joins TRBV2 to TRBJ2-7; tentatively, D is TRBD2 (6 bases). Between the trimmed V and J ends, which lost 6 bases and 6 bases, there was a span of 18 bases. This CDR3 is 14 amino acids long. Germline V gene lookup returns CDR1 SNHLY and CDR2 FYNNEI. CDR3 DNA: TGTGCCAGCAGCTACTCCCCGGGACTTGGCGAGCAGTACTTC. It translates to CASSYSPGLGEQYF.

V usage is TRBV6-4 and J usage is TRBJ2-5, with 7 bases matching TRBD1. CDR3 length: 16 residues. The germline V gene has CDR1 MRHNA and CDR2 SNTAGT. Trimming cost V 4 bases and J 0 bases; bases outside gene matches: 8. The CDR3 DNA is TGTGCCAGCAGTGCCACTCCGGGACAGCACCAAGAGACCCAGTACTTC. This gives the protein CASSATPGQHQETQYF.